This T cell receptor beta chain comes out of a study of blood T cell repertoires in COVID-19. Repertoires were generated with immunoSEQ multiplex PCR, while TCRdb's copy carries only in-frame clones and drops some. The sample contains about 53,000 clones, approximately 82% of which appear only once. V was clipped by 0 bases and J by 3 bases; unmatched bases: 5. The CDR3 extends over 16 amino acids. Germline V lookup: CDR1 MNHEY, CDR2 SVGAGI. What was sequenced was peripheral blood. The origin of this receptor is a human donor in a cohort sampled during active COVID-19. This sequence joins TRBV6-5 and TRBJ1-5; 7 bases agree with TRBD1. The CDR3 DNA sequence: TGTGCCAGCAGTTACTCGAGGGACAGATACAATCAGCCCCAGCATTTT. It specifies CASSYSRDRYNQPQHF.